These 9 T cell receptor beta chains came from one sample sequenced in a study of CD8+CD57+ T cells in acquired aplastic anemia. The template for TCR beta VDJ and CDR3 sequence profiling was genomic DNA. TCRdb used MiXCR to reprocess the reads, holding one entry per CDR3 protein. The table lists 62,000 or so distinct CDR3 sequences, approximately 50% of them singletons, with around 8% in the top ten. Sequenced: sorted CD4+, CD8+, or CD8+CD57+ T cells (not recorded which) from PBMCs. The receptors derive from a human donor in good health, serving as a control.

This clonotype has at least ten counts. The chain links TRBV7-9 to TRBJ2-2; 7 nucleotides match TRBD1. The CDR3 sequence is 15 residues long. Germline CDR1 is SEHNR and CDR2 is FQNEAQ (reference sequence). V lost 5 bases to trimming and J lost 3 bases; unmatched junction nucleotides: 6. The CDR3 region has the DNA TGTGCCAGCAGCCGTAAAGGGGGCCACACCGGGGAGCTGTTTTTT. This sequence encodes CASSRKGGHTGELFF.

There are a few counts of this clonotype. The DNA for the CDR3 is TGCAGCGTTGTCAGGCAGGGGGAAGGGGAAAAACTGTTTTTT. Amino acids: CSVVRQGEGEKLFF. J is TRBJ1-4 and V is TRBV29-1, with 7 positions matching TRBD1. Germline V gene sequence: CDR1 SQVTM, CDR2 ANQGSEA. V lost 4 bases to trimming and J lost 8 bases; unmatched junction nucleotides: 10. The CDR3 loop spans 14 amino acids.

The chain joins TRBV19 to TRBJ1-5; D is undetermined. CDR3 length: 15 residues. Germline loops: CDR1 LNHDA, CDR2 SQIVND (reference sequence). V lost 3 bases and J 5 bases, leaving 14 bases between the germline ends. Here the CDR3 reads CASSIGGQRDQPQHF. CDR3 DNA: TGTGCCAGTAGTATCGGCGGGCAGCGAGATCAGCCCCAGCATTTT.

For the CDR3, the DNA is TGTGCCAGCAGCTTAGGGCTAGCGGGGGGGCTGACAGATACGCAGTATTTT. Its protein is CASSLGLAGGLTDTQYF. The J gene is TRBJ2-3, the V gene TRBV7-2, with 12 bases that match TRBD2. J gave up 3 bases and V 1 base, and 5 bases lay outside the gene matches. There are 17 residues in the CDR3. CDR1 is SGHTA, CDR2 FQGNSA, per germline.

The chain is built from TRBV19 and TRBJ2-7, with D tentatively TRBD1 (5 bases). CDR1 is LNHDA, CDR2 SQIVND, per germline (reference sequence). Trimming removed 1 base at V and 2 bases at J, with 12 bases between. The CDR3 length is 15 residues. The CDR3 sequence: CASSIATVDTYEQYF. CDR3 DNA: TGTGCCAGTAGTATAGCGACAGTCGACACCTACGAGCAGTACTTC.

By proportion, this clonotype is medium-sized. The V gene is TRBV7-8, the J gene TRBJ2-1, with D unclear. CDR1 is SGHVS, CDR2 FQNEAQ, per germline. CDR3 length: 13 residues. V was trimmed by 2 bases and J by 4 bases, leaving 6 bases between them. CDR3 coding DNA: TGTGCCAGCAGCTTAAACTCTTACAATGAGCAGTTCTTC. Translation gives CASSLNSYNEQFF.

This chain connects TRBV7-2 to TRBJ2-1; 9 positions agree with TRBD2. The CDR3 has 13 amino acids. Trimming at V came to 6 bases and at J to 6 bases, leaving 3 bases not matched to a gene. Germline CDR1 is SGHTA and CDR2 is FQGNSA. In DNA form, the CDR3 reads TGTGCCAGCAGTGGACTAGCGCCCAATGAGCAGTTCTTC. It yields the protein CASSGLAPNEQFF.

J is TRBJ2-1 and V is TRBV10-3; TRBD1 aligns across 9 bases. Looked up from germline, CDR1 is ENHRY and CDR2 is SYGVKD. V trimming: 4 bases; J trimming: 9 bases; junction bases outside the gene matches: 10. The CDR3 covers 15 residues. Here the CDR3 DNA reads TGTGCCATCAGTGCGCCCCCACAGGGGGCCGGTGAGCAGTTCTTC. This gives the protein CAISAPPQGAGEQFF.

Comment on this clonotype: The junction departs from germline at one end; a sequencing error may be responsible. CDR3 loop: CAGSLNLGLDTQYF. The CDR3 DNA reads TGTGCCGGCAGCTTAAATCTAGGACTAGATACGCAGTATTTT. The chain joins TRBV5-4 to TRBJ2-3; D might be TRBD2 (5 bases). CDR3 size: 14 residues. Per germline, CDR1 SGHNT and CDR2 YYREEE (reference sequence).